Below, 22 T cell receptor beta chains from the same sample are listed, as sequenced in a study of blood T cell repertoires in COVID-19. Assay used: immunoSEQ multiplex PCR; TCRdb lists only in-frame clones, some missing. Found here are over 130,000 clones, approximately 80% of them singletons; the top ten hold more than 3.5%. Sequenced input: peripheral blood. These receptors were obtained from a woman of 80 years or more with active or convalescent COVID-19.

V and J are TRBV19 and TRBJ2-3; 14 bases fit TRBD2. V dropped 10 bases and J dropped 3; count of bases not matched to a gene: 6. There are 15 residues in the CDR3. Germline V lookup: CDR1 LNHDA, CDR2 SQIVND (reference sequence). CDR3 sequence: CATSGLAGVTDTQYF. CDR3 in DNA: TGTGCCACTTCGGGACTAGCGGGGGTAACAGATACGCAGTATTTT.

This clone appeared a few times. The rearrangement joins TRBV13 to TRBJ2-7, with 9 bases aligning to TRBD1. This CDR3 contains 14 residues. V was clipped by 8 bases and J by 5 bases; unmatched bases: 10. CDR1 and CDR2 from the germline V gene are PRHDT and FYEKMQ (reference sequence). The CDR3 loop is CASGPGQGSHEQYF. DNA for the CDR3: TGTGCCAGCGGACCGGGACAGGGATCCCACGAGCAGTACTTC.

This chain connects TRBV3-1 (or the pseudogene TRBV3-2) to TRBJ2-7; D is undetermined. Trimming took 4 bases from V and 5 from J, leaving 9 bases between them. In germline, CDR1 is LGHDT, CDR2 YNNKEL (reference sequence). The CDR3 has 12 amino acids. CDR3 sequence: CASSPARNEQYF. The CDR3 DNA sequence: TGTGCCAGCAGCCCCGCGAGAAACGAGCAGTACTTC.

The chain is built from TRBV18 and TRBJ2-6; the match to TRBD1 covers 8 bases. Germline trimming cut 5 bases from V and 2 bases from J; bases unmatched to any gene: 8. Germline values: CDR1 KGHSH, CDR2 LQKENI. CDR3 length: 17 amino acids. In nucleotides, the CDR3 is TGTGCCAGCTCATCCCTTAAACAGGGGGCTGGGGCCAACGTCCTGACTTTC. Its protein is CASSSLKQGAGANVLTF.

The chain uses TRBV12-3 or TRBV12-4 and TRBJ1-2; D perhaps matches TRBD1 (6 bases). Trimming pared 1 base from V and 6 bases from J, leaving 9 bases between. The CDR3 is made up of 13 amino acids. CDR3 nucleotides: TGTGCCAGCAGTTTAGTCCAGGGGCATGGCTACACCTTC. It translates to CASSLVQGHGYTF.

The chain links TRBV20-1 to TRBJ1-2; 8 bases line up with TRBD1. This CDR3 contains 14 residues. CDR1 and CDR2 from the germline V gene are DFQATT and SNEGSKA (reference sequence). V lost 3 bases to trimming and J lost 3 bases; unmatched junction nucleotides: 6. The CDR3 reads CSASSRGRDYGYTF. The CDR3 DNA is TGCAGTGCTAGTTCCAGGGGGCGCGACTATGGCTACACCTTC.

The chain combines TRBV7-2 with TRBJ1-5, with 7 nucleotides matching TRBD1. CDR1 is SGHTA and CDR2 is FQGNSA in the germline V gene. The CDR3 length is 15 residues. The V segment lost 4 bases and the J segment 0 bases; nucleotides outside the gene matches: 3. The CDR3 sequence: CASSSTGNSNQPQHF. The CDR3 coding sequence is TGTGCCAGCAGCTCGACAGGGAATAGCAATCAGCCCCAGCATTTT.

The sample holds one count of this clone. This chain uses TRBV2 with TRBJ1-1; TRBD1 matches at 7 bases. Germline lookup yields CDR1 SNHLY and CDR2 FYNNEI. V lost 6 bases, J lost 12 bases, and 10 bases stayed unmatched. The CDR3 has 12 amino acids. CDR3 in amino acids: CASSPGQVITFF. CDR3 in DNA: TGTGCCAGCAGCCCAGGACAGGTTATAACTTTCTTT.

The J gene is TRBJ1-2, the V gene TRBV19, with TRBD1 matching 10 bases. J was trimmed by 3 bases and V by 7 bases; bases with no gene match: 8. From germline, CDR1 is LNHDA and CDR2 SQIVND (reference sequence). The CDR3 totals 15 residues. The DNA for the CDR3 is TGTGCCAGTACGGGACAGGGGTTAATTGACTATGGCTACACCTTC. Its protein is CASTGQGLIDYGYTF.

The chain recombines TRBV7-9 with TRBJ1-5; D possibly corresponds to TRBD1 (5 bases). V lost 1 base, J lost 7 bases, and 11 bases lay in between. Germline values: CDR1 SEHNR, CDR2 FQNEAQ (reference sequence). The CDR3 totals 14 residues. The CDR3 DNA sequence: TGTGCCAGCAGCTTAGGGGGCTATCAACAGCCCCAGCATTTT. Its translation is CASSLGGYQQPQHF. Filled out from reference TRBV7-9 and TRBJ1-5, the complete variable domain reads DTGVSQNPRHKITKRGQNVTFRCDPISEHNRLYWYRQTLGQGPEFLTYFQNEAQLEKSRLLSDRFSAERPKGSFSTLEIQRTEQGDSAMYLCASSLGGYQQPQHFGDGTRLSIL.

The rearrangement uses TRBV5-4 and TRBJ2-7, with 12 bases aligning to TRBD2. The CDR3 spans 16 residues. Germline CDR1 SGHNT, CDR2 YYREEE (reference sequence). V lost 0 bases and J lost 3; bases outside the gene matches: 4. As DNA, the CDR3 is TGTGCCAGCAGCTTGGGACTAGCGGGGGTTAACTACGAGCAGTACTTC. Translated, it gives CASSLGLAGVNYEQYF.

The chain uses TRBV7-9 and TRBJ2-5, with TRBD2 matching 15 bases. V trimming: 4 bases; J trimming: 3 bases; junction bases outside the gene matches: 6. Looked up from germline, CDR1 is SEHNR and CDR2 is FQNEAQ (reference sequence). The CDR3 has 17 residues. CDR3 sequence reads: CASSSPGTSGGKETQYF. Here the CDR3 DNA reads TGTGCCAGCAGCTCCCCCGGGACTAGCGGGGGGAAAGAGACCCAGTACTTC.

The rearrangement joins TRBV4-1 to TRBJ2-1; 7 bases are a match to TRBD2. Germline assignment: CDR1 MGHRA and CDR2 YSYEKL. The CDR3 has 16 amino acids. With 0 bases clipped from V and 4 bases from J, the junction kept 6 bases outside the gene matches. CDR3 coding DNA: TGCGCCAGCAGCCAAGAAAGCGGGGTCCGATACAATGAGCAGTTCTTC. Residues: CASSQESGVRYNEQFF.

J is TRBJ1-2 and V is TRBV10-3, with 8 bases matching TRBD1. V dropped 4 bases and J dropped 7; count of bases not matched to a gene: 2. The CDR3 has 12 residues. Germline lookup yields CDR1 ENHRY and CDR2 SYGVKD. CDR3 in amino acids: CAISGDRSGYTF. CDR3 DNA: TGTGCCATCAGTGGGGACAGGTCTGGCTACACCTTC.

The chain combines TRBV27 with TRBJ2-1; 9 bases align to TRBD2. CDR1 and CDR2 (germline): MNHEY, SMNVEV (reference sequence). The CDR3 runs 15 residues. Losses at the gene ends were 6 bases for V and 5 bases for J; bases not matched to a gene: 8. The chain's CDR3 is CASRPSGGRHNEQFF. DNA of the CDR3: TGTGCCAGCAGACCCAGCGGGGGGCGTCACAATGAGCAGTTCTTC.

The V gene is TRBV2, the J gene TRBJ1-1; 7 nucleotides align to TRBD1. The CDR3 has 13 amino acids. The junction had 4 bases not matched to a gene; V was cut back by 8 bases and J by 1 base. Germline V gives CDR1 SNHLY, CDR2 FYNNEI. CDR3 sequence (DNA): TGTGCCAGCGACCAGGGGGAGAACACTGAAGCTTTCTTT. It translates to CASDQGENTEAFF.

This clone was detected a few times. This chain joins TRBV3-1 (or the pseudogene TRBV3-2) and TRBJ1-3; TRBD1 agrees at 9 bases. Trimming removed 4 bases from V and 7 bases from J; junction bases left unmatched: 8. Germline V gives CDR1 LGHDT, CDR2 YNNKEL (reference sequence). This CDR3 comprises 15 residues. This chain's CDR3 is CASSRLETGGNTIYF. The DNA for the CDR3 is TGTGCCAGCAGCCGCCTCGAGACAGGGGGTAACACCATATATTTT.

This clone showed up just once. V is TRBV10-2 and J is TRBJ1-6; 8 bases are a match to TRBD1. Germline CDR1 and CDR2: WSHSY and SAAADI. Trimming cost V 3 bases and J 6 bases; bases outside gene matches: 7. The CDR3 length is 16 residues. CDR3: CASSDIGQGLNSPLHF. As DNA, the CDR3 is TGCGCCAGCAGTGATATCGGACAGGGACTTAATTCACCCCTCCACTTT.

The rearrangement joins TRBV18 to TRBJ1-3, with TRBD1 matching 9 bases. The CDR3 is 16 amino acids. Germline trimming cut 2 bases from V and 4 bases from J; bases unmatched to any gene: 6. In germline, CDR1 is KGHSH, CDR2 LQKENI. CDR3 protein: CASSPGTGRLGNTIYF. CDR3 nucleotide sequence: TGTGCCAGCTCACCAGGGACAGGGAGGCTCGGAAACACCATATATTTT.

The rearrangement uses TRBV27 and TRBJ2-5, with D tentatively TRBD1 (5 bases). This CDR3 comprises 14 residues. The V gene lost 2 bases and the J gene lost 5 bases, with 12 bases spanning the gap. CDR1 and CDR2 from the germline V gene are MNHEY and SMNVEV (reference sequence). CDR3 bases: TGTGCCAGCAGTTTAAAAGGGGCGTGGGAGACCCAGTACTTC. Encoded protein: CASSLKGAWETQYF.

This chain connects TRBV28 to TRBJ1-6; 7 bases line up with TRBD1. The CDR3 is 18 residues long. J was trimmed by 0 bases and V by 5 bases; bases with no gene match: 10. Per germline, CDR1 MDHEN and CDR2 SYDVKM. The CDR3 coding sequence is TGTGCCAGCAGTACGTCCGGGACAGCTATCTCCTATAATTCACCCCTCCACTTT. Translated, it gives CASSTSGTAISYNSPLHF.

The rearrangement links TRBV25-1 to TRBJ1-1; D might be TRBD1 (5 bases). The CDR3 totals 14 residues. The V gene lost 1 base and the J gene lost 1 base, with 7 bases spanning the gap. Germline assignment: CDR1 MGHDK and CDR2 SYGVNS. The CDR3 is CASSEWGQNTEAFF. CDR3 bases: TGTGCCAGCAGTGAATGGGGCCAGAACACTGAAGCTTTCTTT.